This passage covers 18 T cell receptor beta chains from one sample sequenced in a study of blood T cell repertoires in COVID-19. The table came from immunoSEQ multiplex PCR; TCRdb's copy has only in-frame clones and leaves some out. The repertoire has about 400,000 clones, just under 90% of them found once; the top ten carry 1.7%. What was sequenced was PBMCs or T cells enriched from blood (not recorded which). The source of these receptors is a woman in her thirties who had recovered from COVID-19.

The rearrangement uses TRBV28 and TRBJ2-3, with D possibly being TRBD2 (7 bases). The V gene lost 2 bases and the J gene lost 11 bases, with 20 bases spanning the gap. CDR3 length equals 15 residues. CDR1 and CDR2 from the germline V gene are MDHEN and SYDVKM. The CDR3 DNA reads as TGTGCCAGCAGTTTAGTGGACAGAAGACTAGCTGAGCAGTATTTT. Translated: CASSLVDRRLAEQYF.

The chain is built from TRBV21-1 and TRBJ2-3; TRBD2 was called by the table and not checked on the DNA. TRBV21-1 is termed a pseudogene. The CDR3 loop spans 19 amino acids. In nucleotides, the CDR3 is TGTGCCAGCAGCAAAGAAACTAGGCGTGAGGCGCCCCGGGTGGATACGCAGTATTTT. Amino acids: CASSKETRREAPRVDTQYF.

V is TRBV9 and J is TRBJ2-7; 10 bases line up with TRBD1. CDR1 and CDR2 (germline): SGDLS, YYNGEE. V was pared by 1 base and J by 6 bases, with 10 bases of the junction left unmatched. CDR3 length: 16 amino acids. CDR3 amino acids: CASSVLEPGQGIEQYF. The CDR3 DNA reads TGTGCCAGCAGCGTACTAGAACCGGGACAGGGGATCGAGCAGTACTTC.

This clone appeared once. The chain joins TRBV5-4 to TRBJ2-3; 7 bases align to TRBD2. This CDR3 is built from 17 residues. Trimming cost V 3 bases and J 1 base; bases outside gene matches: 11. In germline, CDR1 is SGHNT, CDR2 YYREEE (reference sequence). Here the CDR3 reads CASSSPFSGGGTDTQYF. CDR3 coding DNA: TGTGCCAGCAGCTCTCCCTTTTCGGGGGGAGGCACAGATACGCAGTATTTT.

The rearrangement links TRBV7-2 to TRBJ1-1, with TRBD1 matching 7 bases. The V gene end was trimmed by 3 bases and the J gene end by 0 bases; junction bases not matched to a gene: 13. In germline, CDR1 is SGHTA, CDR2 FQGNSA. This CDR3 comprises 18 residues. CDR3 sequence reads: CASSFGTAYHLVNTEAFF. For the CDR3, the DNA is TGTGCCAGCAGCTTTGGGACAGCCTACCACCTCGTGAACACTGAAGCTTTCTTT.

The rearrangement uses TRBV5-8 and TRBJ2-1; TRBD1 is a possible D gene (5 bases). This CDR3 has 15 amino acids. V lost 3 bases and J lost 4, with 14 bases in between. Germline CDR1 and CDR2: SGHTS and YDEGEE. Here the CDR3 DNA reads TGTGCCAGCAGCTCGAGACAGTGGGTATACAATGAGCAGTTCTTC. Translation: CASSSRQWVYNEQFF.

This sequence joins TRBV9 and TRBJ2-7, with 12 bases aligning to TRBD2. Per the germline V gene, CDR1 is SGDLS and CDR2 is YYNGEE. This CDR3 comprises 14 residues. With V trimmed by 0 bases and J by 7 bases, 2 bases remained unmatched. This CDR3 is CASSVAGLAGEQYF. CDR3 bases: TGTGCCAGCAGCGTAGCTGGACTAGCGGGAGAGCAGTACTTC.

The V and J genes are TRBV27 and TRBJ2-7, with a possible D match to TRBD1 (6 bases). Trimming removed 6 bases from V and 3 bases from J, with 15 bases in between. Germline CDR1 and CDR2: MNHEY and SMNVEV (reference sequence). The CDR3 has 14 residues. The CDR3 DNA reads TGTGCCAGCAGCCAGGGGCCCACGATCTACGAGCAGTACTTC. Translation: CASSQGPTIYEQYF.

The chain is built from TRBV5-4 and TRBJ2-5; a weak D match, TRBD2 (5 bases). CDR3 length: 14 amino acids. The germline V gene encodes CDR1 SGHNT and CDR2 YYREEE (reference sequence). Trimming took 10 bases from V and 7 from J, leaving 23 bases between them. The CDR3 region has the DNA TGTGCCGTCGTCTTGGCCCAAGGCCGGGGGACCCAGTACTTC. This encodes CAVVLAQGRGTQYF.

The CDR3 DNA sequence: TGTGCCAGTAGGTTGTGGGACAGACTCGATTATGGCTACACCTTC. Protein sequence: CASRLWDRLDYGYTF. This sequence joins TRBV19 and TRBJ1-2; TRBD1 agrees at 7 bases. The germline CDR1 and CDR2 sequences are LNHDA and SQIVND (reference sequence). V gave up 6 bases and J gave up 5 bases; unmatched junction bases: 12. The CDR3 loop spans 15 amino acids.

The chain uses TRBV4-2 and TRBJ1-2; tentatively, D is TRBD1 (6 bases). V shed 5 bases and J shed 0 bases, with 13 bases lying between them. The germline gives CDR1 LGHNA, CDR2 YNFKEQ. The CDR3 loop spans 15 amino acids. The CDR3 reads CASSDRLGANYGYTF. The CDR3 DNA sequence: TGTGCCAGCAGCGACAGGCTTGGGGCTAACTATGGCTACACCTTC.

The rearrangement uses TRBV29-1 and TRBJ1-4; 9 nucleotides align to TRBD1. In germline, CDR1 is SQVTM, CDR2 ANQGSEA. V was pared by 6 bases and J by 3 bases, with 5 bases of the junction left unmatched. The CDR3 covers 14 residues. The CDR3 loop reads CSVGDRASNEKLFF. For the CDR3, the DNA is TGCAGCGTGGGGGACAGGGCTTCTAATGAAAAACTGTTTTTT.

V and J are TRBV5-4 and TRBJ1-2; 7 nucleotides agree with TRBD1. Trimming cost V 0 bases and J 4 bases; bases outside gene matches: 3. CDR3 size: 14 residues. Germline V gives CDR1 SGHNT, CDR2 YYREEE (reference sequence). In DNA, the CDR3 is TGTGCCAGCAGCTTGGGACAGGGAATCTATGGCTACACCTTC. Encoded protein: CASSLGQGIYGYTF.

The J gene is TRBJ2-7, the V gene TRBV7-9, with D possibly matching TRBD2 (5 bases). The CDR3 totals 16 residues. Trimming removed 1 base from V and 1 base from J, with 14 bases in between. Germline V gene lookup returns CDR1 SEHNR and CDR2 FQNEAQ (reference sequence). The CDR3, as DNA: TGTGCCAGCAGCTTAGACGGGCGGGCAATTTCCTACGAGCAGTACTTC. Its protein product is CASSLDGRAISYEQYF.

V and J are TRBV6-5 and TRBJ2-3; 9 bases align to TRBD1. V lost 7 bases, J lost 4 bases, and 6 bases stayed unmatched. Germline-derived CDR1 and CDR2 are MNHEY and SVGAGI. The CDR3 is 14 residues long. The CDR3 spells CASKVTGGPDTQYF. As DNA, the CDR3 is TGTGCCAGCAAGGTGACAGGGGGGCCAGATACGCAGTATTTT.

This clone showed up just once. The V gene is TRBV6-5, the J gene TRBJ1-2, with TRBD1 identical over 9 bases. V lost 6 bases, J lost 1 base, and 6 bases stayed unmatched. The CDR3 loop spans 15 amino acids. CDR1 and CDR2 (germline): MNHEY, SVGAGI. CDR3 DNA: TGTGCCAGCAGGGGGACAGGGACGAATAACTATGGCTACACCTTC. This gives the protein CASRGTGTNNYGYTF.

This clone appeared a single time. V usage is TRBV5-1 and J usage is TRBJ2-6; D perhaps matches TRBD2 (6 bases). Deletions cut 0 bases from V and 0 bases from J, with 7 bases between. The germline gives CDR1 SGHRS, CDR2 YFSETQ. The CDR3 loop spans 16 amino acids. Written as DNA, the CDR3 is TGCGCCAGCAGCTTGGCCGGGGGCTCTGGGGCCAACGTCCTGACTTTC. It translates to CASSLAGGSGANVLTF.

This clone was recorded once. The chain is built from TRBV18 and TRBJ1-1; the match to TRBD1 covers 7 bases. The V segment lost 4 bases and the J segment 0 bases; nucleotides outside the gene matches: 2. From germline, CDR1 is KGHSH and CDR2 LQKENI. The CDR3 length is 14 residues. This chain's CDR3 is CASSQTGMNTEAFF. The CDR3, as DNA: TGTGCCAGCTCACAGACAGGGATGAACACTGAAGCTTTCTTT.